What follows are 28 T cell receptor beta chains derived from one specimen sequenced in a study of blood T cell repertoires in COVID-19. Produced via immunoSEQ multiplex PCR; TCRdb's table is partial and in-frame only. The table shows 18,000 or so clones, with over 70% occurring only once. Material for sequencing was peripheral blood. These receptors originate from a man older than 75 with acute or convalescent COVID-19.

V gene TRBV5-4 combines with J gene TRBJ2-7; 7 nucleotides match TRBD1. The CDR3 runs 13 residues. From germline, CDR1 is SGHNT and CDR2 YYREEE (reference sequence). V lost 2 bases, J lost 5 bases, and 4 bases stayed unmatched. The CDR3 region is CASSLGQVHEQYF. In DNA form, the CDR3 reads TGTGCCAGCAGCTTAGGACAGGTCCACGAGCAGTACTTC.

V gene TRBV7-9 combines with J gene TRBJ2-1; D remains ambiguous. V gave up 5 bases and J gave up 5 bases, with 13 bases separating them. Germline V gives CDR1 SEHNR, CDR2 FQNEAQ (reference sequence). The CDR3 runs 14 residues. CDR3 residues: CASSQESVDNEQFF. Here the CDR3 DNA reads TGTGCCAGCAGCCAAGAGAGCGTAGACAATGAGCAGTTCTTC.

CDR3 sequence (DNA): TGCGCCAGCAGCCCTGACAGGGGCCAGAACACTGAAGCTTTCTTT. Amino acid sequence: CASSPDRGQNTEAFF. This rearrangement joins TRBV5-1 to TRBJ1-1, with 8 bases aligning to TRBD1. From germline, CDR1 is SGHRS and CDR2 YFSETQ. The CDR3 is 15 residues long. Trimming cost V 4 bases and J 1 base; bases outside gene matches: 6.

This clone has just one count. DNA for the CDR3: TGTGCCAGCAGTGAATTAGGGGGCGAGACCCAGTACTTC. Amino acids: CASSELGGETQYF. This chain connects TRBV6-1 to TRBJ2-5; 7 bases align to TRBD1. CDR3 length: 13 residues. CDR1 MNHNS and CDR2 SASEGT come from the germline V gene. V lost 2 bases, J lost 5 bases, and 2 bases stayed unmatched.

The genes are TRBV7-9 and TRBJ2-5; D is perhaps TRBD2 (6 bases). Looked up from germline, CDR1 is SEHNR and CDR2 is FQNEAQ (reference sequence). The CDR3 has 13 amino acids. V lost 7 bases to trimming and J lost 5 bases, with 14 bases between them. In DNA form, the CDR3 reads TGTGCCAGCATCGAACTAGCTCACGAGACCCAGTACTTC. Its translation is CASIELAHETQYF.

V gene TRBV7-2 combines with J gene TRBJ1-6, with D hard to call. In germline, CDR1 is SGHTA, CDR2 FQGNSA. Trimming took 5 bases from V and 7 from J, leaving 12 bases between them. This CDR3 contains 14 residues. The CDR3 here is CASSPRVRNSPLHF. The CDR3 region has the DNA TGTGCCAGCAGCCCGAGGGTCAGAAATTCACCCCTCCACTTT.

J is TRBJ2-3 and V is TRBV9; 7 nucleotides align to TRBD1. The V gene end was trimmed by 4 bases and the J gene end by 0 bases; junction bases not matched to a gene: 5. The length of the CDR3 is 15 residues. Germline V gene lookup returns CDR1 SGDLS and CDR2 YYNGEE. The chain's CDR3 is CASSPRQGSTDTQYF. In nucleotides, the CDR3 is TGTGCCAGCAGCCCCCGACAGGGTAGCACAGATACGCAGTATTTT.

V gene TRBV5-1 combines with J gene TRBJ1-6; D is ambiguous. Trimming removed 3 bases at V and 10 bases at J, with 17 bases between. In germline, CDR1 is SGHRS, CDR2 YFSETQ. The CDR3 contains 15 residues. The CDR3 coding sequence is TGCGCCAGCAGCTCCGACGGAATTGCAGGCTCACCCCTCCACTTT. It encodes CASSSDGIAGSPLHF.

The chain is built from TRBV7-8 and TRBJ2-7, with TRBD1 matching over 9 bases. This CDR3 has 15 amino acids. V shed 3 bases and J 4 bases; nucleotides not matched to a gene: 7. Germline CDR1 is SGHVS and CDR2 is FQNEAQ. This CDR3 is CASSFSSGTGYEQYF. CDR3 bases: TGTGCCAGCAGCTTTAGCTCCGGGACAGGGTACGAGCAGTACTTC.

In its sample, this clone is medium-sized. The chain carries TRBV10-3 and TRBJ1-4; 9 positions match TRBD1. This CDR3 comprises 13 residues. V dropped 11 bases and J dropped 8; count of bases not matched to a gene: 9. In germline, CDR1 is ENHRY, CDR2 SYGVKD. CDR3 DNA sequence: TGTGCCGTCGGGGACAGGGTGGGCGAAAAACTGTTTTTT. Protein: CAVGDRVGEKLFF.

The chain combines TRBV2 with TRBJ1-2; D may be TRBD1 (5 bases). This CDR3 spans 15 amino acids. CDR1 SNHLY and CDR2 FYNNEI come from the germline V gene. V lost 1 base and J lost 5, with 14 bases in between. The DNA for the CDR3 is TGTGCCAGCAGTGAAGGGCAGGGAGGGCCATATGGCTACACCTTC. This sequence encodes CASSEGQGGPYGYTF.

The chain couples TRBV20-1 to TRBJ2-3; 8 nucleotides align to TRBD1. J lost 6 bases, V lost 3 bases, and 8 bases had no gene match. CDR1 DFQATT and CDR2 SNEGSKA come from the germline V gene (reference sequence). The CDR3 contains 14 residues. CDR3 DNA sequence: TGCAGTGCTAGTCAGGGGGCGCGAGAGGATACGCAGTATTTT. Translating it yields CSASQGAREDTQYF.

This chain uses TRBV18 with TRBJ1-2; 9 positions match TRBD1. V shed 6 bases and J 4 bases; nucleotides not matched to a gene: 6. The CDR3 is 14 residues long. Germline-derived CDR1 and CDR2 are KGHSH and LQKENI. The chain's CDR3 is CASSPDRGPYGYTF. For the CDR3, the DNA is TGTGCCAGCTCTCCGGACAGGGGCCCCTATGGCTACACCTTC. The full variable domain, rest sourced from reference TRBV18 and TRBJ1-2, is NAGVMQNPRHLVRRRGQEARLRCSPMKGHSHVYWYRQLPEEGLKFMVYLQKENIIDESGMPKERFSAEFPKEGPSILRIQQVVRGDSAAYFCASSPDRGPYGYTFGSGTRLTVV.

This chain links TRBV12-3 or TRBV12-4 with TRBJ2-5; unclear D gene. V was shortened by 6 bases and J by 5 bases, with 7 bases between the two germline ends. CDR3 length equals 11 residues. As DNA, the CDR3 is TGTGCCAGCAGAGGAGACGAGACCCAGTACTTC. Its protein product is CASRGDETQYF.

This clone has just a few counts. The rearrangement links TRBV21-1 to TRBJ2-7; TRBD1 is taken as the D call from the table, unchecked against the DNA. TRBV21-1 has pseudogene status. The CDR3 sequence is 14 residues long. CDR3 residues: CASSSRTVLYEQYF. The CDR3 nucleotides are TGTGCCAGCAGCTCGCGGACAGTTTTATACGAGCAGTACTTC.

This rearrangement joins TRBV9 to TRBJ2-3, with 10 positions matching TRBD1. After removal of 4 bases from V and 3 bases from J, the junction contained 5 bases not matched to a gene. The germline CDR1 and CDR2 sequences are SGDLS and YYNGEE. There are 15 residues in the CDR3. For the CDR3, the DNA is TGTGCCAGCAGCTTCCGGACAGGGGGTACAGATACGCAGTATTTT. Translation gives CASSFRTGGTDTQYF.

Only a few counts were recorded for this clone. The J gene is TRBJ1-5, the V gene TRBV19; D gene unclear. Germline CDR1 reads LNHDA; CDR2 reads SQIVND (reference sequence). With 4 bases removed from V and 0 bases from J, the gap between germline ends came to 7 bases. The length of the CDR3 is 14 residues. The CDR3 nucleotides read TGTGCCAGTAGTAATTCAGGTAGCAATCAGCCCCAGCATTTT. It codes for CASSNSGSNQPQHF.

The CDR3: CASSLLTGLGNTIYF. For the CDR3, the DNA is TGTGCCAGCAGCTTACTAACGGGACTAGGAAACACCATATATTTT. This chain uses TRBV7-2 with TRBJ1-3; D possibly corresponds to TRBD1 (5 bases). CDR1 is SGHTA, CDR2 FQGNSA, per germline. The length of the CDR3 is 15 residues. Deletions cut 2 bases from V and 4 bases from J, with 12 bases between.

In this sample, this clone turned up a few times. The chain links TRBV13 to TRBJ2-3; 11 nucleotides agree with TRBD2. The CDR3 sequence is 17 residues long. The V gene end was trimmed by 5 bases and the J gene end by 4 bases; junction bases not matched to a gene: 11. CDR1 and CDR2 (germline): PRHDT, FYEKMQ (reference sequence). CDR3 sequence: CASSLTGLAGVSDTQYF. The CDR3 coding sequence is TGTGCCAGCAGCCTCACTGGACTAGCGGGCGTCTCAGATACGCAGTATTTT.

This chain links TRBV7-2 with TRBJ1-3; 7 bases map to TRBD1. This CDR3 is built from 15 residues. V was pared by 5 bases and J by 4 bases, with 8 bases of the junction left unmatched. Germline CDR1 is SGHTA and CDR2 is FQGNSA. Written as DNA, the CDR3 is TGTGCCAGCAGCATAATGACAGGGTCCGGAAACACCATATATTTT. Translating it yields CASSIMTGSGNTIYF.

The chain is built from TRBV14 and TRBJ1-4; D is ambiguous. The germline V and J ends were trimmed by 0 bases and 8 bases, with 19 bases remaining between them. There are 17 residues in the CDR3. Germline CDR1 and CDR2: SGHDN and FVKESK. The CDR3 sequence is CASSQDAAWLGGEKLFF. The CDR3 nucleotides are TGTGCCAGCAGCCAAGATGCAGCCTGGTTGGGAGGCGAAAAACTGTTTTTT.

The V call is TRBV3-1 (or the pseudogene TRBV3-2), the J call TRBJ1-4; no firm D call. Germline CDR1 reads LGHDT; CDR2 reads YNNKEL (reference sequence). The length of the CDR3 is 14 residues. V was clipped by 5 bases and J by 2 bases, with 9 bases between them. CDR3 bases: TGTGCCAGCAGCTCGGGAGACACTAATGAAAAACTGTTTTTT. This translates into CASSSGDTNEKLFF.

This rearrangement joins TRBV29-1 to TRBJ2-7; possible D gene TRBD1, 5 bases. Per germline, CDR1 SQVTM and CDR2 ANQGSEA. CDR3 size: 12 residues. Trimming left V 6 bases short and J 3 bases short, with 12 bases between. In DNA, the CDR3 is TGCAGCGTGACAGAAACTAACTACGAGCAGTACTTC. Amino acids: CSVTETNYEQYF.

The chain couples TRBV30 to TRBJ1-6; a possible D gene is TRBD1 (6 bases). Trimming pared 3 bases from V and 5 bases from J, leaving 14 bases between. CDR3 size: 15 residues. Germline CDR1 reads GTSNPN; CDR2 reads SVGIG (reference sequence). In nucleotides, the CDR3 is TGTGCCTGGAGCCAGGGACACTCAAATAATTCACCCCTCCACTTT. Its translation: CAWSQGHSNNSPLHF.

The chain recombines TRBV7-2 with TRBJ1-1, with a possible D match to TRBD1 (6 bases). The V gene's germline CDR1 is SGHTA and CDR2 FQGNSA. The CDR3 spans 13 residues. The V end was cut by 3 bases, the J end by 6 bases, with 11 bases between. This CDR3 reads CASSLGQNPEAFF. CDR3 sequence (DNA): TGTGCCAGCAGCTTGGGACAAAATCCTGAAGCTTTCTTT.

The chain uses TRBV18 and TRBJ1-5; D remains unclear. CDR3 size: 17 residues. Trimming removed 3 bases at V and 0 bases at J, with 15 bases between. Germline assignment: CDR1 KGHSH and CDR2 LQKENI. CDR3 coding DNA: TGTGCCAGCTCACCGAACGTACATGGTAATAGCAATCAGCCCCAGCATTTT. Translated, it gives CASSPNVHGNSNQPQHF.

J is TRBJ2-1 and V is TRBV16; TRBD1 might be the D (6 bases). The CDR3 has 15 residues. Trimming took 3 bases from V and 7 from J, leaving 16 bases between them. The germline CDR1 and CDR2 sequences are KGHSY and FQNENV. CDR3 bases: TGTGCCAGCAGCCAGAAGACAGGAATTGGGAATGAGCAGTTCTTC. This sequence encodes CASSQKTGIGNEQFF.

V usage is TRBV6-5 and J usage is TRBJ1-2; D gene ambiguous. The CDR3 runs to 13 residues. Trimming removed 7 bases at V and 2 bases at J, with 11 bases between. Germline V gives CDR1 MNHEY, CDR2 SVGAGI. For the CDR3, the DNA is TGTGCCAGCAAGGTCGAGGGAAACTATGGCTACACCTTC. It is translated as CASKVEGNYGYTF.